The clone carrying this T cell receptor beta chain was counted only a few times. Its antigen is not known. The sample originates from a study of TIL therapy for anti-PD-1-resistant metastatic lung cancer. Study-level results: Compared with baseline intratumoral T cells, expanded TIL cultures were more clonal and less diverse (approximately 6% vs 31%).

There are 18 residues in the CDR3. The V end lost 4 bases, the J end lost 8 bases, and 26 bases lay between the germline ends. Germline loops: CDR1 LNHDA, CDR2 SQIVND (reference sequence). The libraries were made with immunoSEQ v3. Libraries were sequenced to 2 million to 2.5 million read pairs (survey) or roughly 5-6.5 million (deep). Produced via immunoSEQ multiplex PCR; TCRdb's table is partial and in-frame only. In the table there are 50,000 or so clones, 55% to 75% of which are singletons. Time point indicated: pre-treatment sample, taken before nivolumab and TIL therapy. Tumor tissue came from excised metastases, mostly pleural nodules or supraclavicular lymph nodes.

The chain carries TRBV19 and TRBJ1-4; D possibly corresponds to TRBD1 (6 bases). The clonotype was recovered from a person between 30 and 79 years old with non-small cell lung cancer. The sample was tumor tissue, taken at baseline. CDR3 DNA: TGTGCCAGTAGTACTTACGGAACAGGGCCCTGGAGTCGAGAAAAACTGTTTTTT. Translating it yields CASSTYGTGPWSREKLFF.